The entry below describes one T cell receptor (beta chain). There are a few counts of this clonotype. It has no known antigen specificity. No much larger clonotype is one base removed from it; base qualities were not supplied. The source of the sample is a study of T cells in Graves' hyperthyroidism and ophthalmopathy (dated by TCRdb to between 2018 and 2021). Study-level background: Peripheral blood was sampled at the time of initial diagnosis, prior to any treatment. To identify distinguishing TCR V-J signatures, a discovery cohort of around 100 patients was used, comprising 40 to 45 with Graves' ophthalmopathy and 55 to 65 with stable Graves' hyperthyroidism. Prospective prediction of ophthalmopathy was tested in an independent validation cohort consisting of under 20 hyperthyroidism patients and approximately 16 patients who later progressed to ophthalmopathy. The paper reports TCR Vbeta CDR3 sequencing of 130 to 150 peripheral blood samples: 43 ophthalmopathy, over 70 hyperthyroidism and around 17 progressor patients. Following sampling, methimazole starting at 30 mg daily was given to hyperthyroidism patients, and high-dose intravenous methylprednisolone was given to ophthalmopathy patients. In six Graves' hyperthyroidism patients, the study also compared T-cell repertoires from thyroid tissue with T-cell repertoires from blood. The 100 discovery patients were randomly divided into training and test sets at a 7:3 ratio.

Moderately to severely active disease, a Clinical Activity Score of at least 3, a NOSPECS grade of at least 4, and a duration under 3 months were present in ophthalmopathy patients. The study excluded patients with uncontrolled infections, other autoimmune diseases, pregnancy or lactation. Clinical symptoms, serum thyroxine and TRAb, thyroid ultrasound, and orbital computed tomography formed the basis for the diagnoses. PBMCs were separated from roughly 9.6 ml of fresh peripheral blood using Ficoll-Paque density gradient centrifugation. Total RNA was extracted using Trizol reagent, and RNA quality was assessed on an Agilent 2100 Bioanalyzer. TCR beta CDR3 regions were amplified from RNA transcripts. The TCR CDR3 was subjected to a first round of RT-PCR using the HTBI primer set and the Qiagen OneStep RT-PCR kit. Libraries were constructed in a second round of multiplex PCR, after which size selection and purification were carried out. Sequencing of the libraries was done on an Illumina HiSeq2000 using paired-end 100 bp reads. The original pipeline was this. SOAPnuke was used to process the raw data, with reads discarded if the reads contained adapters or uncalled bases, had a mean Phred below 15, or lacked an exact constant-primer or identifier match. High-quality paired reads were merged with COPE v1.2.5, and unique nucleotide sequences were defined as clonotypes. MiTCR v1.1 was used to align the clonotypes against IMGT TRBV, TRBD and TRBJ reference segments. The analysis was restricted to V-J combinations with a frequency above 0.0001, which together covered about 99% of the repertoires. The TCS score was defined as the ratio of F50 (clonal expansion) to E x V (chaos), calculated using BLOSUM62-based TCRdist between CDR3 peptides within each V-J. Welch's t-statistics and random forest reduced 500 to 650 V-J features to some 14, which were used in a naive Bayes classifier (R e1071). TCRdb cleaned the public reads at Q25 with fastp, built clones with MiXCR and kept in-frame beta chains. All rows with the same CDR3 protein become a single entry with the most common DNA and genes. The V and J calls come from TCRdb's annotation, not from the publication. Recorded for this sample are 300,000 or so distinct CDR3 sequences; 17% of them occurred a single time. The biggest ten clones account for just over 55% of the sample.

In the germline V gene, CDR1 corresponds to LGHNA and CDR2 to YNFKEQ. The CDR3 goes from the cysteine to the phenylalanine over 16 residues. The read is trimmed to its CDR3 DNA, 48 bases read in frame from base 1. For this chain, trimming is 2 bases at the V end and 5 bases at the J end, and the number of junction bases without a gene match is 9. On the study overall, not on this receptor specifically: Most expanded thyroid clonotypes (frequency above 0.001) were also detected in blood, suggesting blood repertoires may reflect thyroid immune responses. In validation, progression to ophthalmopathy was predicted by the model with 65% to 71% sensitivity and nearly 75% specificity, a median of approximately 7.1 months before onset. No statistical method was used to fix the sample size in advance, and group allocation was not hidden from the investigators. Ophthalmopathy was separated from stable hyperthyroidism by a 13 V-J signature model, with over 85% sensitivity and approximately 84% specificity obtained in cross-validation and 80%/75% obtained in testing.

The sequenced sample was blood. The TCR sequence derives from a woman aged 55-70 years with Graves' ophthalmopathy. Recombination joined TRBV4-2 with TRBJ2-7, with 10 bases matching TRBD1. The DNA reads as follows: TGTGCCAGCAGCCAACCTACCGGGACAGGGGCCCACGAGCAGTACTTC. The encoded protein is CASSQPTGTGAHEQYF.